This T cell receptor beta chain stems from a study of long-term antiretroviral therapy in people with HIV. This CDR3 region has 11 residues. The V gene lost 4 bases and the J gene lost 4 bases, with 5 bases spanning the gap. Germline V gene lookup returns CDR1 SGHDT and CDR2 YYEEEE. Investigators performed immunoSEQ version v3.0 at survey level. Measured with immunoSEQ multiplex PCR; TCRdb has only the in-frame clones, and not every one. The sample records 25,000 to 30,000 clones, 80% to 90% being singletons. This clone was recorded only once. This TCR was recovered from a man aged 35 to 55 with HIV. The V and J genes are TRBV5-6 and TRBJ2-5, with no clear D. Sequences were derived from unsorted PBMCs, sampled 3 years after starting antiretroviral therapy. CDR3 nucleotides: TGTGCCAGCAGCATTGGAGAGACCCAGTACTTC. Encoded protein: CASSIGETQYF.